The present T cell receptor (beta chain) was sequenced within a study of shared clonotypes between healthy human individuals. Authors' processing steps: Without quality scores, immunoSEQ junctional reads could not be filtered like full-length reads. Only in-frame clones appear in the TCRdb table, and some are missing; sequencing was by immunoSEQ multiplex PCR. Clone size and the V and J calls come from that table; the DNA yielded D and trimming. The sample carries about half a million clones, approximately 80% recorded once. Trimming stripped 3 bases from V and 4 bases from J, with 21 bases between. The CDR3 sequence is 16 residues long. Germline lookup yields CDR1 GTSNPN and CDR2 SVGIG (reference sequence). Nashville, Tennessee was home to all donors, who were Caucasian adults. Unsorted samples drew genomic DNA from approximately 90 million PBMCs. Points from the study as a whole: Clonotype sharing among donors likely depends on sequencing depth.

This clone was recorded many times. Its antigen is undetermined. This chain uses TRBV30 with TRBJ2-5; D uncertain. The sequence derives from a woman in her thirties or forties in good health. Some clones in this sample may be carry-over from other donors' samples. Input material: PBMCs. This chain's CDR3 is CAWSLARVKLGETQYF. The CDR3 nucleotides are TGTGCCTGGAGCCTCGCCCGGGTTAAGTTAGGAGAGACCCAGTACTTC.